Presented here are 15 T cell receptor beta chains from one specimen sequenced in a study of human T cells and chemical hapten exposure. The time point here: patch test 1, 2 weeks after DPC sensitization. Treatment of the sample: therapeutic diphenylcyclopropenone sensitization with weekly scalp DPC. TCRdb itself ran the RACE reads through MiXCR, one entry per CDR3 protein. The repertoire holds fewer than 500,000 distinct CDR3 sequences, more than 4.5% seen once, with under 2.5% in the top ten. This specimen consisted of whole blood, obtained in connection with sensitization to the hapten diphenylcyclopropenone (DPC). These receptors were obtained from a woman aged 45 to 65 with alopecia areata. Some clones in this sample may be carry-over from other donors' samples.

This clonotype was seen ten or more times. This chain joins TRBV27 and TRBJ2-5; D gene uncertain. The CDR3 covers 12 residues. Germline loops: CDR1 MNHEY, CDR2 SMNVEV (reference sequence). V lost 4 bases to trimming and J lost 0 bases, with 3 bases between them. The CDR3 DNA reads TGTGCCAGCAGTTCCCACCAAGAGACCCAGTACTTC. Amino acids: CASSSHQETQYF.

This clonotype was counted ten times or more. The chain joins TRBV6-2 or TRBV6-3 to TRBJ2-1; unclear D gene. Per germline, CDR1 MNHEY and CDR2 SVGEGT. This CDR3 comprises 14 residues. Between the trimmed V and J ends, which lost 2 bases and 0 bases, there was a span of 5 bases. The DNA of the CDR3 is TGTGCCAGCAGTTACACCTCCTCCTACAATGAGCAGTTCTTC. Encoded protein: CASSYTSSYNEQFF.

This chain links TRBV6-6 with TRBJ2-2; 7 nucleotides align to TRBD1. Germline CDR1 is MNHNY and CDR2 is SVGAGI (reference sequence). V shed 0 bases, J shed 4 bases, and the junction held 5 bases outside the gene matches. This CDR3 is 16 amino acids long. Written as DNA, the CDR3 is TGTGCCAGCAGTTACTCCTACAGGGGCATCACCGGGGAGCTGTTTTTT. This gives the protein CASSYSYRGITGELFF.

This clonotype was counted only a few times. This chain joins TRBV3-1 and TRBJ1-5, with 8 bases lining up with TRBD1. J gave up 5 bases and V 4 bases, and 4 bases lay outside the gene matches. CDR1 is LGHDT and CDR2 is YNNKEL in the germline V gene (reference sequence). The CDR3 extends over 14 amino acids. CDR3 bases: TGTGCCAGCAGCCGGACAGGGCGAGATCAGCCCCAGCATTTT. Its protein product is CASSRTGRDQPQHF.

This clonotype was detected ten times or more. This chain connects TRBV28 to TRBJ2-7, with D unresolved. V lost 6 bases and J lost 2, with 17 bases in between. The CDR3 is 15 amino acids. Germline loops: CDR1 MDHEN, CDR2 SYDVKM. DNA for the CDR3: TGTGCCAGCAGAGGAAGGCAGCACTTCACCTACGAGCAGTACTTC. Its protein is CASRGRQHFTYEQYF.

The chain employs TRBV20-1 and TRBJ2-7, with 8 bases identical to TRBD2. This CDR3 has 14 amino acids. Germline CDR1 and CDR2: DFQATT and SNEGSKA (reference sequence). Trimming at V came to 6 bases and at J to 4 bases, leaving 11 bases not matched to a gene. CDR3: CSADDNSGKYEQYF. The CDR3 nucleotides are TGCAGTGCCGACGATAATAGCGGGAAGTACGAGCAGTACTTC.

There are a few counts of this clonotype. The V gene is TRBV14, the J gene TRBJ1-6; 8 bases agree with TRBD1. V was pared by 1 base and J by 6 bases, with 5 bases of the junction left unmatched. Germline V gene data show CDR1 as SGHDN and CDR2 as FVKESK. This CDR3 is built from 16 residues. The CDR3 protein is CASSQVQGAGNSPLHF. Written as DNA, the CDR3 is TGTGCCAGCAGCCAAGTTCAGGGGGCCGGTAATTCACCCCTCCACTTT.

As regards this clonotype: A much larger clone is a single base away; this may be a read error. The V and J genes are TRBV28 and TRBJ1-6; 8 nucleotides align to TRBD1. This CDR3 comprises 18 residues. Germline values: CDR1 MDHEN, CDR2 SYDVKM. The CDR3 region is CAGSTGTGRSSYNSPLHF. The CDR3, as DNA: TGTGCCGGCAGCACCGGGACAGGACGGAGCTCCTATAATTCACCCCTCCACTTT.

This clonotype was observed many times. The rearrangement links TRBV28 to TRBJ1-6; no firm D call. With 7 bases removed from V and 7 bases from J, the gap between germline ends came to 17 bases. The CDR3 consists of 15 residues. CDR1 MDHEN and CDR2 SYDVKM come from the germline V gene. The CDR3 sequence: CASIQMPGANSPLHF. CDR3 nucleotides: TGTGCCAGCATCCAAATGCCCGGCGCCAATTCACCCCTCCACTTT. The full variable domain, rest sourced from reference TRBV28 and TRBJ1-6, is DVKVTQSSRYLVKRTGEKVFLECVQDMDHENMFWYRQDPGLGLRLIYFSYDVKMKEKGDIPEGYSVSREKKERFSLILESASTNQTSMYLCASIQMPGANSPLHFGNGTRLTVT.

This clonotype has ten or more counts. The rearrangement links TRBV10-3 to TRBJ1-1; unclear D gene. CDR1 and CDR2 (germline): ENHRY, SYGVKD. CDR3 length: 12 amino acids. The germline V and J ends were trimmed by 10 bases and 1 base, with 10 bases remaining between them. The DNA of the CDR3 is TGTGCCACCTTTAACGGGAACACTGAAGCTTTCTTT. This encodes CATFNGNTEAFF.

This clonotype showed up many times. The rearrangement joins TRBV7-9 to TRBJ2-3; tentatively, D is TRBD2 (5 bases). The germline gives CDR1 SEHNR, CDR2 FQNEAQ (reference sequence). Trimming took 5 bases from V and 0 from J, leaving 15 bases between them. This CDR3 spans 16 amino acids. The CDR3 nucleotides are TGTGCCAGCAGCGAGGGAGCGCGGCCCAGCACAGATACGCAGTATTTT. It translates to CASSEGARPSTDTQYF.

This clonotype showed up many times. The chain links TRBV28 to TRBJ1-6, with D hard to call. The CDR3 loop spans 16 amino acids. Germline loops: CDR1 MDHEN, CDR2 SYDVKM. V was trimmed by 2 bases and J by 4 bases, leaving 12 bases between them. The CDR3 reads CASSLPTEGYNSPLHF. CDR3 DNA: TGTGCCAGCAGTTTACCGACCGAAGGTTATAATTCACCCCTCCACTTT.

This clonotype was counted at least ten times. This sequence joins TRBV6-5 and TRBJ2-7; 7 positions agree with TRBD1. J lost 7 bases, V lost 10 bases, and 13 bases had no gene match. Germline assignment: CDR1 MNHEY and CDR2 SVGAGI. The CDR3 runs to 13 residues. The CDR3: CATQRDSLGEQYF. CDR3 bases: TGTGCCACCCAAAGGGACAGTTTGGGTGAGCAGTACTTC.

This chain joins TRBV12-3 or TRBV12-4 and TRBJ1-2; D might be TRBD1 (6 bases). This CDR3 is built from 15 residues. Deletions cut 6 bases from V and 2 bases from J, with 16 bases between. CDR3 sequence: CASSDRTVPNYGYTF. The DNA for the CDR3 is TGTGCCAGCAGCGACCGGACAGTCCCAAACTATGGCTACACCTTC.

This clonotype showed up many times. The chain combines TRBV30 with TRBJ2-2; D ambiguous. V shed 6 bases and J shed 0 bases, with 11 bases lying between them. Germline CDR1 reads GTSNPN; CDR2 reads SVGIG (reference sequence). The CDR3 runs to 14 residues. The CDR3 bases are TGTGCCTGCACTTTTTCGGCGAACACCGGGGAGCTGTTTTTT. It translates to CACTFSANTGELFF.